This record concerns one T cell receptor (beta chain) sequence. Sequenced by immunoSEQ multiplex PCR; TCRdb stores in-frame clones only, minus some. Of about 370,000 clones listed, 80% to 90% are singletons. The CDR3 contains 15 residues. V gave up 0 bases and J gave up 5 bases, with 13 bases separating them. Germline loops: CDR1 SGHAT, CDR2 FQNNGV. The data derive from a study of Ad26.COV2.S vaccination and SARS-CoV-2 variants. Treatment: roughly 19 received Ad26.COV2.S at low or high dose, single or two shots; about 5 received placebo; per-sample allocation not given. Collection of the samples took place on day 63 after the first injection of vaccine or placebo.

The sequenced sample was peripheral blood, obtained in a trial of Ad26.COV2.S vaccine versus placebo. This TCR was sampled from a person aged 18 to 65 who received the Ad26.COV2.S COVID-19 vaccine or a placebo. The rearrangement links TRBV11-2 to TRBJ2-5; D is possibly TRBD1 (5 bases). The CDR3 here is CASSLETSRAETQYF. The CDR3 DNA follows: TGTGCCAGCAGCTTAGAGACTTCCAGGGCGGAGACCCAGTACTTC.